One and the same sample provided the 29 T cell receptor beta chains below, sequenced in a study of T-cell reconstitution after alpha-beta-depleted transplantation in children. Unique molecular identifiers featured in how the TCRbeta library was prepared. TCRdb analysed the PCR reads with MiXCR anew, one entry per CDR3 protein. Of about 460,000 distinct CDR3 sequences in the sample, about 10% were seen once. Sequenced material: PBMCs, taken before TCRalphabeta/CD19-depleted stem cell transplant. These receptors were taken from a child between 2 and 9 years old with inherited bone marrow failure, due to receive a stem cell transplant.

This clonotype has more than one count but fewer than ten. CDR3 region: CASSQEKRSEQFF. In nucleotides, the CDR3 is TGTGCCAGCAGCCAAGAAAAGCGGAGTGAGCAGTTCTTC. The V and J genes are TRBV3-1 and TRBJ2-1; maybe TRBD2 (5 bases). CDR3 length: 13 amino acids. Germline CDR1 LGHDT, CDR2 YNNKEL (reference sequence). Trimming pared 0 bases from V and 9 bases from J, leaving 9 bases between.

As regards this clonotype: This clone may be a read error of a much larger clone one base away. The V gene is TRBV20-1, the J gene TRBJ2-3, with 14 positions matching TRBD2. The CDR3 covers 15 residues. Germline CDR1 DFQATT, CDR2 SNEGSKA (reference sequence). V shed 6 bases, J shed 4 bases, and the junction held 6 bases outside the gene matches. Here the CDR3 reads CSATGLAGDSDTQYF. CDR3 bases: TGCAGTGCCACGGGACTAGCGGGAGATTCAGATACGCAGTATTTT.

There are many counts of this clonotype. In DNA form, the CDR3 reads TGTGCCAGCAGTTTACGGGTTCAAGGGGCTAATTCACCCCTCCACTTT. Amino acid sequence: CASSLRVQGANSPLHF. The rearrangement links TRBV12-3 or TRBV12-4 to TRBJ1-6; D is perhaps TRBD1 (5 bases). This CDR3 region has 16 residues. Trimming removed 2 bases at V and 6 bases at J, with 14 bases between.

The V and J genes are TRBV12-3 or TRBV12-4 and TRBJ1-2, with a tentative D call TRBD1 (5 bases). The CDR3 is made up of 14 amino acids. V was shortened by 4 bases and J by 8 bases, with 17 bases between the two germline ends. CDR3 sequence: CASSSGLAGDGYTF. The CDR3 DNA reads TGTGCCAGCAGTTCGGGACTAGCGGGAGACGGCTACACCTTC.

This clonotype was counted between two and nine times. The gene calls are TRBV4-1 and TRBJ2-7; D is unresolved. Germline V gives CDR1 MGHRA, CDR2 YSYEKL. Between the trimmed V and J ends, which lost 3 bases and 6 bases, there was a span of 18 bases. The CDR3 consists of 15 residues. CDR3 in DNA: TGCGCCAGCAGCCAGAACTTTAATGACCTCTCCGAGCAGTACTTC. As protein: CASSQNFNDLSEQYF.

This clonotype has ten or more counts. This chain uses TRBV5-1 with TRBJ2-3, with D tentatively TRBD1 (6 bases). Germline CDR1 and CDR2: SGHRS and YFSETQ. V lost 7 bases and J 2 bases, leaving 14 bases between the germline ends. CDR3 size: 14 residues. The CDR3, as DNA: TGCGCCAGCGGGGTGGGGGCCGTCACAGATACGCAGTATTTT. It is translated as CASGVGAVTDTQYF. The full variable domain, its missing parts supplied by reference TRBV5-1 and TRBJ2-3, is KAGVTQTPRYLIKTRGQQVTLSCSPISGHRSVSWYQQTPGQGLQFLFEYFSETQRNKGNFPGRFSGRQFSNSRSEMNVSTLELGDSALYLCASGVGAVTDTQYFGPGTRLTVL.

In its sample, this clonotype was seen a few times. The J gene is TRBJ1-4, the V gene TRBV11-2; D perhaps matches TRBD1 (5 bases). This CDR3 region has 13 residues. Germline CDR1 is SGHAT and CDR2 is FQNNGV. Trimming stripped 2 bases from V and 10 bases from J, with 11 bases between. The CDR3 is CASSLYGGVKLFF. Here the CDR3 DNA reads TGTGCCAGCAGCTTATACGGGGGGGTAAAACTGTTTTTT.

This clonotype was counted ten times or more. This chain links TRBV20-1 with TRBJ2-7, with 8 bases lining up with TRBD2. The germline V gene has CDR1 DFQATT and CDR2 SNEGSKA (reference sequence). CDR3 size: 15 residues. V was pared by 3 bases and J by 2 bases, with 9 bases of the junction left unmatched. CDR3 sequence (DNA): TGCAGTGCTAGGGGCGGGAGGATGATCGCCTACGAGCAGTACTTC. Translated: CSARGGRMIAYEQYF.

In its sample, this clonotype was seen a few times. The chain links TRBV5-4 to TRBJ2-7, with 7 bases that match TRBD2. The CDR3 consists of 16 residues. The junction had 14 bases not matched to a gene; V was cut back by 2 bases and J by 6 bases. Germline CDR1 is SGHNT and CDR2 is YYREEE (reference sequence). The CDR3 is CASSLNRDYAFSEQYF. The CDR3 coding sequence is TGTGCCAGCAGCTTAAACCGGGACTACGCCTTCTCCGAGCAGTACTTC. The full variable domain, in which reference TRBV5-4 and TRBJ2-7 provide the parts outside the CDR3, is ETGVTQSPTHLIKTRGQQVTLRCSSQSGHNTVSWYQQALGQGPQFIFQYYREEENGRGNFPPRFSGLQFPNYSSELNVNALELDDSALYLCASSLNRDYAFSEQYFGPGTRLTVT.

This clonotype was seen more than once but under ten times. The rearrangement joins TRBV18 to TRBJ1-5; 9 nucleotides match TRBD1. The CDR3 covers 15 residues. Germline loops: CDR1 KGHSH, CDR2 LQKENI. The junction had 8 bases not matched to a gene; V was cut back by 3 bases and J by 8 bases. The CDR3 loop is CASSPTTGGKEPQHF. In nucleotides, the CDR3 is TGTGCCAGCTCACCGACCACAGGGGGCAAAGAGCCCCAGCATTTT.

A few counts support this clonotype. The chain employs TRBV7-8 and TRBJ2-1, with D perhaps TRBD2 (6 bases). V lost 3 bases, J lost 0 bases, and 12 bases lay in between. CDR1 is SGHVS, CDR2 FQNEAQ, per germline. The CDR3 runs to 16 residues. CDR3 in DNA: TGTGCCAGCAGCTTCCCTCGGGAGCACTCCTACAATGAGCAGTTCTTC. Its translation: CASSFPREHSYNEQFF. The whole variable domain, filled in from reference TRBV7-8 and TRBJ2-1, reads GAGVSQSPRYKVAKRGQDVALRCDPISGHVSLFWYQQALGQGPEFLTYFQNEAQLDKSGLPSDRFFAERPEGSVSTLKIQRTQQEDSAVYLCASSFPREHSYNEQFFGPGTRLTVL.

Ten or more counts support this clonotype. The chain's CDR3 is CSAGRGGGGEQFF. CDR3 DNA: TGCAGTGCTGGGCGTGGGGGCGGCGGTGAGCAGTTCTTC. The rearrangement joins TRBV20-1 to TRBJ2-1, with a weak D call TRBD1 (6 bases). The CDR3 is 13 residues long. V lost 5 bases and J 9 bases, leaving 17 bases between the germline ends. Per the germline V gene, CDR1 is DFQATT and CDR2 is SNEGSKA (reference sequence).

The chain has TRBV30 and TRBJ1-2, with TRBD1 matching 8 bases. CDR1 and CDR2 from the germline V gene are GTSNPN and SVGIG (reference sequence). J gave up 7 bases and V 3 bases, and 10 bases lay outside the gene matches. The CDR3 totals 14 residues. CDR3 region: CAWSPGAGGIGYTF. In DNA, the CDR3 is TGTGCCTGGAGCCCCGGGGCAGGGGGCATTGGCTACACCTTC.

This rearrangement joins TRBV20-1 to TRBJ2-7; perhaps D is TRBD1 or TRBD2 (5 bases each). Germline CDR1 is DFQATT and CDR2 is SNEGSKA (reference sequence). CDR3 length: 15 amino acids. V was cut by 6 bases and J by 2 bases, with 20 bases left in between. The CDR3 nucleotides read TGCAGTGCCTTATATCCGGGGCAGGCCACCTACGAGCAGTACTTC. Translation: CSALYPGQATYEQYF.

This clonotype appeared once. This chain joins TRBV27 and TRBJ2-7; D unresolved. The CDR3 length is 15 residues. Germline V gives CDR1 MNHEY, CDR2 SMNVEV (reference sequence). Deletions cut 2 bases from V and 5 bases from J, with 16 bases between. This CDR3 reads CASSLGQAALNEQYF. CDR3 DNA sequence: TGTGCCAGCAGTTTAGGGCAGGCCGCTCTCAACGAGCAGTACTTC.

This clonotype was seen at least ten times. The V call is TRBV7-9, the J call TRBJ2-1, with 9 nucleotides matching TRBD2. The CDR3 runs to 19 residues. Germline CDR1 SEHNR, CDR2 FQNEAQ (reference sequence). V was pared by 6 bases and J by 0 bases, with 15 bases of the junction left unmatched. The CDR3 is CASRAGGSSSGSSYNEQFF. In nucleotides, the CDR3 is TGTGCCAGCAGGGCAGGGGGTTCAAGTAGCGGGAGCTCCTACAATGAGCAGTTCTTC. The full variable domain, its missing parts supplied by reference TRBV7-9 and TRBJ2-1, is DTGVSQNPRHKITKRGQNVTFRCDPISEHNRLYWYRQTLGQGPEFLTYFQNEAQLEKSRLLSDRFSAERPKGSFSTLEIQRTEQGDSAMYLCASRAGGSSSGSSYNEQFFGPGTRLTVL.

This chain uses TRBV10-3 with TRBJ2-7; 7 bases are shared with TRBD1. Germline V gene sequence: CDR1 ENHRY, CDR2 SYGVKD. This CDR3 spans 14 amino acids. With 0 bases clipped from V and 3 bases from J, the junction kept 2 bases outside the gene matches. The CDR3 here is CAISESRTGYEQYF. The CDR3 DNA follows: TGTGCCATCAGTGAGTCCCGGACAGGCTACGAGCAGTACTTC.

Only a few counts were recorded for this clonotype. The chain couples TRBV30 to TRBJ2-5, with D tentatively TRBD2 (6 bases). V was cut by 4 bases and J by 1 base, with 10 bases left in between. Germline V lookup: CDR1 GTSNPN, CDR2 SVGIG (reference sequence). This CDR3 has 13 amino acids. The DNA of the CDR3 is TGTGCCTGGATGGGGGGAAGCCAAGAGACCCAGTACTTC. It encodes CAWMGGSQETQYF.

This clonotype was seen many times. The chain uses TRBV29-1 and TRBJ1-2, with unresolved D. The germline gives CDR1 SQVTM, CDR2 ANQGSEA. This CDR3 contains 11 residues. V was clipped by 3 bases and J by 7 bases, with 9 bases between them. CDR3 residues: CSVDSVSGYTF. The CDR3 DNA sequence: TGCAGCGTTGACTCCGTATCTGGCTACACCTTC.

This clonotype was detected ten times or more. V is TRBV20-1 and J is TRBJ2-1; D is unclear. V gave up 3 bases and J gave up 9 bases, with 12 bases separating them. Looked up from germline, CDR1 is DFQATT and CDR2 is SNEGSKA (reference sequence). The CDR3 length is 12 residues. In DNA form, the CDR3 reads TGCAGTGCTAGTATTCCCCGCACTGAGCAGTTCTTC. Translated, it gives CSASIPRTEQFF.

This clonotype has a count of ten or more. V is TRBV6-1 and J is TRBJ2-3; D may be TRBD2 (6 bases). With 6 bases removed from V and 2 bases from J, the gap between germline ends came to 18 bases. Germline assignment: CDR1 MNHNS and CDR2 SASEGT. The CDR3 contains 16 residues. CDR3: CASSPSGGAYTDTQYF. The CDR3 region has the DNA TGTGCCAGCAGCCCTTCGGGCGGGGCCTACACAGATACGCAGTATTTT.

This clonotype was picked up many times. The chain employs TRBV2 and TRBJ1-1; D is unclear. Between the trimmed V and J ends, which lost 0 bases and 1 base, there was a span of 12 bases. The CDR3 runs to 16 residues. Germline-derived CDR1 and CDR2 are SNHLY and FYNNEI. DNA for the CDR3: TGTGCCAGCAGTGAAGCGCCTCGGACTTCGAACACTGAAGCTTTCTTT. It translates to CASSEAPRTSNTEAFF.

This clonotype was picked up many times. The chain joins TRBV11-2 to TRBJ2-7; a possible D gene is TRBD1 (5 bases). The germline CDR1 and CDR2 sequences are SGHAT and FQNNGV. The V end lost 0 bases, the J end lost 0 bases, and 9 bases lay between the germline ends. The CDR3 is made up of 15 amino acids. CDR3 coding DNA: TGTGCCAGCAGCTTAGAAGTACAGGTCTCCTACGAGCAGTACTTC. It translates to CASSLEVQVSYEQYF.

About this clonotype: A much larger clone is a single base away; this may be a read error. This chain uses TRBV5-6 with TRBJ2-7, with 8 bases identical to TRBD2. Germline V CDR1 and CDR2: SGHDT, YYEEEE. V dropped 1 base and J dropped 9; count of bases not matched to a gene: 21. This CDR3 spans 18 amino acids. The CDR3 DNA reads as TGTGCCAGCAGCTTGTCTATTGGACGGGAGGGCCCTTTAAACGGGCAGTACTTC. Its translation: CASSLSIGREGPLNGQYF.

There are a few counts of this clonotype. V usage is TRBV25-1 and J usage is TRBJ1-2; possible D gene TRBD1, 6 bases. Trimming pared 3 bases from V and 4 bases from J, leaving 12 bases between. Germline V gene lookup returns CDR1 MGHDK and CDR2 SYGVNS. The CDR3 loop spans 14 amino acids. CDR3 amino acids: CASSDLDRTYGYTF. The CDR3 DNA reads as TGTGCCAGCAGTGATCTCGACAGGACCTATGGCTACACCTTC.

In its sample, this clonotype was seen many times. The chain carries TRBV7-2 and TRBJ2-1; no clear D gene. The CDR3 is 16 amino acids. Between the trimmed V and J ends, which lost 7 bases and 6 bases, there was a span of 22 bases. The V gene's germline CDR1 is SGHTA and CDR2 FQGNSA. The CDR3: CASTIRLAADPNEQFF. The CDR3 nucleotides are TGTGCCAGCACCATACGGTTGGCGGCTGACCCCAATGAGCAGTTCTTC.

There are many counts of this clonotype. CDR3 sequence (DNA): TGTGCCAGCAGCTCCGGGCAGGGGATGGCGGATGGCTACACCTTC. Protein sequence: CASSSGQGMADGYTF. V usage is TRBV11-2 and J usage is TRBJ1-2; the D gene is possibly TRBD1 (6 bases). The CDR3 runs to 15 residues. Trimming stripped 4 bases from V and 6 bases from J, with 18 bases between. Germline-derived CDR1 and CDR2 are SGHAT and FQNNGV. The complete variable domain, with remaining parts taken from reference TRBV11-2 and TRBJ1-2, reads EAGVAQSPRYKIIEKRQSVAFWCNPISGHATLYWYQQILGQGPKLLIQFQNNGVVDDSQLPKDRFSAERLKGVDSTLKIQPAKLEDSAVYLCASSSGQGMADGYTFGSGTRLTVV.

This clonotype was observed at least ten times. This chain uses TRBV12-3 or TRBV12-4 with TRBJ2-5; TRBD1 might be the D (6 bases). The CDR3 consists of 16 residues. V shed 1 base and J shed 0 bases, with 12 bases lying between them. The CDR3 loop reads CASSLGGQLYQETQYF. DNA of the CDR3: TGTGCCAGCAGTTTAGGCGGACAGCTGTACCAAGAGACCCAGTACTTC.

This clonotype appeared many times. The chain recombines TRBV2 with TRBJ2-1; possibly TRBD1 for D (6 bases). CDR3 length equals 15 residues. V was trimmed by 10 bases and J by 2 bases, leaving 18 bases between them. The germline gives CDR1 SNHLY, CDR2 FYNNEI. CDR3 nucleotides: TGTGCCATCTGTTCACCCGGGACACCCTACAATGAGCAGTTCTTC. Translated: CAICSPGTPYNEQFF.